Each of the 7 T cell receptor beta chains below was sequenced from the same sample in a study of shared clonotypes between healthy human individuals. Assay: immunoSEQ multiplex PCR; the TCRdb copy retains only in-frame clones and omits some. The table lists approximately 2.4 million clones, almost 96% of them singletons. Specimen: naive CD4+ T cells sorted from blood. Noted subset: CD45RA+ positively selected. The origin of the receptors is a man aged 18 to 29 in good health.

The chain is built from TRBV7-2 and TRBJ1-5; maybe TRBD1 (6 bases). Germline V gene lookup returns CDR1 SGHTA and CDR2 FQGNSA. V was trimmed by 0 bases and J by 7 bases, leaving 10 bases between them. This CDR3 spans 14 amino acids. CDR3: CASSLALRGQPQHF. In DNA form, the CDR3 reads TGTGCCAGCAGCTTAGCGCTCAGGGGACAGCCCCAGCATTTT.

The rearrangement joins TRBV6-1 to TRBJ2-3; D is perhaps TRBD1 or TRBD2 (5 bases each). Germline CDR1 MNHNS, CDR2 SASEGT. The CDR3 runs 14 residues. Deletions cut 6 bases from V and 5 bases from J, with 15 bases between. As DNA, the CDR3 is TGTGCCAGCAGCCCGCAGGGCGCGGGAGATACGCAGTATTTT. Encoded protein: CASSPQGAGDTQYF.

The CDR3 region is CASSFPGQGNEKLFF. CDR3 nucleotides: TGTGCCAGCAGTTTTCCGGGACAGGGGAATGAAAAACTGTTTTTT. The chain is built from TRBV6-6 and TRBJ1-4; 10 nucleotides agree with TRBD1. V shed 4 bases, J shed 5 bases, and the junction held 4 bases outside the gene matches. CDR1 is MNHNY and CDR2 is SVGAGI in the germline V gene (reference sequence). The CDR3 loop spans 15 amino acids.

The V call is TRBV27, the J call TRBJ2-2; D unclear. CDR1 and CDR2 from the germline V gene are MNHEY and SMNVEV (reference sequence). This CDR3 spans 14 amino acids. The V end was cut by 10 bases, the J end by 0 bases, with 12 bases between. CDR3 loop: CATRLPTNTGELFF. The CDR3 DNA follows: TGTGCCACCCGCCTCCCGACGAACACCGGGGAGCTGTTTTTT.

The V call is TRBV6-5, the J call TRBJ1-2, with a tentative D call TRBD1 (6 bases). CDR1 is MNHEY and CDR2 is SVGAGI in the germline V gene. This CDR3 comprises 13 residues. The germline V and J ends were trimmed by 0 bases and 8 bases, with 10 bases remaining between them. This CDR3 is CASSYSNRAGYTF. CDR3 DNA: TGTGCCAGCAGTTACTCCAACAGGGCCGGCTACACCTTC.

The genes are TRBV9 and TRBJ2-5; the match to TRBD2 covers 11 bases. V dropped 1 base and J dropped 2; count of bases not matched to a gene: 10. Germline lookup yields CDR1 SGDLS and CDR2 YYNGEE. The CDR3 has 18 residues. CDR3 in DNA: TGTGCCAGCAGCGTATCGGGGCATTCTAGCGGGGGGCAAGAGACCCAGTACTTC. Protein product: CASSVSGHSSGGQETQYF. The full variable domain, its missing parts supplied by reference TRBV9 and TRBJ2-5, is DSGVTQTPKHLITATGQRVTLRCSPRSGDLSVYWYQQSLDQGLQFLIQYYNGEERAKGNILERFSAQQFPDLHSELNLSSLELGDSALYFCASSVSGHSSGGQETQYFGPGTRLLVL.

This chain connects TRBV19 to TRBJ2-7, with D maybe TRBD2 (5 bases). Germline CDR1 and CDR2: LNHDA and SQIVND (reference sequence). V was pared by 5 bases and J by 2 bases, with 19 bases between. The CDR3 extends over 16 amino acids. CDR3 protein: CASSSGVWQIPYEQYF. CDR3 nucleotides: TGTGCCAGTAGTTCCGGGGTTTGGCAAATTCCCTACGAGCAGTACTTC.